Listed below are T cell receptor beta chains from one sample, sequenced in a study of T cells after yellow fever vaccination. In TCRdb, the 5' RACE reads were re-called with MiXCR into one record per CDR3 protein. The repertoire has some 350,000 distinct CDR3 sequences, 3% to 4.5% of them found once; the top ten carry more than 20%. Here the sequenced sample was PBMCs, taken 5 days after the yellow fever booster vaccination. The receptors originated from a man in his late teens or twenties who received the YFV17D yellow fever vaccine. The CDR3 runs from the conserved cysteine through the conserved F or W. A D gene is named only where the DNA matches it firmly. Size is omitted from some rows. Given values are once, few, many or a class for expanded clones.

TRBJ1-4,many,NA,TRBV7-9,TGTGCCAGCAGCTTATTCCCCAGGGACGGAGAAAAACTGTTTTTT,CASSLFPRDGEKLFF
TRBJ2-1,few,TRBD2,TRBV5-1,TGCGCCAGCAGCTCGGGGATAACTAGCGGGGTGTATGAGCAGTTCTTC,CASSSGITSGVYEQFF
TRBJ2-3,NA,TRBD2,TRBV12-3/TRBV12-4,TGTGCCAGCAGTCTAATAGCGGGGGGCCCGCATTTT,CASSLIAGGPHF
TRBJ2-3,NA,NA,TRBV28,TGTGCCAGCAAGGTAGGAGAGGCAGATACGCAGTATTTT,CASKVGEADTQYF
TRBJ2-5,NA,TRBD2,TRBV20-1,TGCAGTGCTAGTTATGTAGGGACTAGCGGGGAGACCCAGTACTTC,CSASYVGTSGETQYF
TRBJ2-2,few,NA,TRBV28,TGTGCCAGCAGGCTGGGGCCGGGACGAGGGACCGGGGAGCTGTTTTTT,CASRLGPGRGTGELFF
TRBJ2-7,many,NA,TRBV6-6,TGTGCCAGCAGTTACTCCGCTAAATACTACGAGCAGTACTTC,CASSYSAKYYEQYF
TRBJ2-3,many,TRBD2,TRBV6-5,TGTGCCAGCAGTTACTCGGCGGGGGGGCAAACAGATACGCAGTATTTT,CASSYSAGGQTDTQYF
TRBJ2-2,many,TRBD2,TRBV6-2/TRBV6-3,TGTGCCAGCAGTTACCTTGCGGGGGGGCCGAACACCGGGGAGCTGTTTTTT,CASSYLAGGPNTGELFF
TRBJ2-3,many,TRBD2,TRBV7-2,TGTGCCAGCAGCTTAGTAGCGGGGGGGGTGACAGATACGCAGTATTTT,CASSLVAGGVTDTQYF
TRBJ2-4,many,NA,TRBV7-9,TGTGCCAGCAGTAAAAACATTCAGTACTTC,CASSKNIQYF
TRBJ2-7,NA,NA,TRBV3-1,TGTGCCAGCAGCCAAGATTTGGCCGCCAGAGAGCAGTACTTC,CASSQDLAAREQYF
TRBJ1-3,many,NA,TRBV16,TGTGCCAGCAGCCAATCCAGGCCCTCTGGAAACACCATATATTTT,CASSQSRPSGNTIYF
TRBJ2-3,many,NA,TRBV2,TGTGCCAGCAAGGGCTCCTCAGCCACAGATACGCAGTATTTT,CASKGSSATDTQYF
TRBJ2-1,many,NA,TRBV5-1,TGCGCCAGCAGCTTGGATGCTAGAGATGAGCAGTTCTTC,CASSLDARDEQFF
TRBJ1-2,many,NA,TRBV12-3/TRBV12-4,TGTGCCAGCAGTTTTGGGACACTCTATGGCTACACCTTC,CASSFGTLYGYTF
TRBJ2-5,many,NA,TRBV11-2,TGTGCCAGCAGCACCCTTCGGGGCTCTACCAAGGGAGAGACCCAGTACTTC,CASSTLRGSTKGETQYF
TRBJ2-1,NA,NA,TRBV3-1,TGTGCCAGCAGCCCCTCACTAGCCTACAATGAGCAGTTCTTC,CASSPSLAYNEQFF
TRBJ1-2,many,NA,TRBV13,TGTGCCAGCAGCTTATACCGCAAGGGGCTCCACACCCCGATCTATGGCTACACCTTC,CASSLYRKGLHTPIYGYTF
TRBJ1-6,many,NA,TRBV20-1,TGCAGTGCTTCCGCGGGGGGCGGTAATTCACCCCTCCACTTT,CSASAGGGNSPLHF
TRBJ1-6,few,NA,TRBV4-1,TGCGCCAGCAGCCAAGCAGGGGAGAATTTTAATTCACCCCTCCACTTT,CASSQAGENFNSPLHF
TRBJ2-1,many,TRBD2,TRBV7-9,TGTGCCAGCAGCTTGGTAGCGGGGCACAATGAGCAGTTCTTC,CASSLVAGHNEQFF
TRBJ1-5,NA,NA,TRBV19,TGTGCCAGTAGTACACACAGGGACAATCAGCCCCAGCATTTT,CASSTHRDNQPQHF
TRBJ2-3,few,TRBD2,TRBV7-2,TGTGCCAGCAAAGGGACTAGTTTTTTAGAGACGCAGTATTTT,CASKGTSFLETQYF
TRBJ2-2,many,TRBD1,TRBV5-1,TGCGCCAGCAGCGGAACCGGGACAGTGAGCACCGGGGAGCTGTTTTTT,CASSGTGTVSTGELFF
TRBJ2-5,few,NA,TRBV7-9,TGTGCCAGCAGCTTTGAGACCCAGTACTTC,CASSFETQYF
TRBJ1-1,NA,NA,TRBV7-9,TGTGCCAGCAGCTCCCAGGCCCGGGACAATGCCCTTGAAGCTTTCTTT,CASSSQARDNALEAFF
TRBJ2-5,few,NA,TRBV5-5,TGTGCCAGCAGCCCCGGGGGGCTGTGGCAAGAGACCCAGTACTTC,CASSPGGLWQETQYF
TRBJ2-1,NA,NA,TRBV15,TGTGCCACCAGCAGAGCCCTGGACGGCCACCGACTTAATGAGCAGTTCTTC,CATSRALDGHRLNEQFF
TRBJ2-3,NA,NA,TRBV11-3,TGTGCCAGCAGCTCGTCATCAGTAACGGATACGCAGTATTTT,CASSSSSVTDTQYF
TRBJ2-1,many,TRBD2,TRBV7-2,TGTGCCAGCAGCTTGGTGGGAGCGGGGGGATACAATGAGCAGTTCTTC,CASSLVGAGGYNEQFF
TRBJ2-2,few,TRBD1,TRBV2,TGTGCCAGCATGAGGACAGGGCACACCGGGGAGCTGTTTTTT,CASMRTGHTGELFF
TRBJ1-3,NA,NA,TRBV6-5,TGTGCCAGCAGTTTCCATGCTCTTGACTCTGGAAACACCATATATTTT,CASSFHALDSGNTIYF
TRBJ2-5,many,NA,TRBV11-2,TGTGCCAGCAGCTTAGATAGATCGGAGACCCAGTACTTC,CASSLDRSETQYF
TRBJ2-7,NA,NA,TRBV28,TGTGCCAGCAGTTTTCAGGGCTCGGGAGAGCAGTACTTC,CASSFQGSGEQYF
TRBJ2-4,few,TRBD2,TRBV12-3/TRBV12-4,TGTGCCAGCAGTTGGGTCGGGAGGGCTGCGGTTCAGTACTTC,CASSWVGRAAVQYF
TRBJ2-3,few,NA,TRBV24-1,TGTGCCACCAGTGATCCACCAGGACCTAATACGCAGTATTTT,CATSDPPGPNTQYF
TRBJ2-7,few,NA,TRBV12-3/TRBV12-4,TGTGCCAGCAGTTTAGCATGGGGGGGCGAGGAGCAGTACTTC,CASSLAWGGEEQYF
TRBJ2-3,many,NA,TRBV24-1,TGTGCCACCAGTGATTTCGTAAGGGATACAGATACGCAGTATTTT,CATSDFVRDTDTQYF
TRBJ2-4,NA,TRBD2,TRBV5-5,TGTGCCAGCAGACTAGCGGGGTCAAAAAACATTCAGTACTTC,CASRLAGSKNIQYF
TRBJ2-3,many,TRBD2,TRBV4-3,TGCGCCAGCAGCCAAGGACTAGCGGGGATCACAGATACGCAGTATTTT,CASSQGLAGITDTQYF
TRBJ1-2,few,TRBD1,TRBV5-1,TGCGCCAGCAGCGGGGGACAGGTGGACTATGGCTACACCTTC,CASSGGQVDYGYTF
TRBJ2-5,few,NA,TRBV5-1,TGCGCCAGCAGCGGAGGGTCGTCATCGTACCAAGAGACCCAGTACTTC,CASSGGSSSYQETQYF
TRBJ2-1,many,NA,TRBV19,TGTGCCAGTAGTCGGGCTCGGCGCCGGGATGAGCAGTTCTTC,CASSRARRRDEQFF
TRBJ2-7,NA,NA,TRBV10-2,TGCGCCAGCAGTGCGAGGTACGAGCAGTACTTC,CASSARYEQYF
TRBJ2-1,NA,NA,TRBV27,TGTGCCAGCAGTGGTGAGCAGTTCTTC,CASSGEQFF
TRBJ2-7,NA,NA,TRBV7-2,TGTGCCAGCAGCTTAGTACCGGCAGCCTCCTACGAGCAGTACTTC,CASSLVPAASYEQYF
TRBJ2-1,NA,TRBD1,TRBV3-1,TGTGCCAGCAGCCAAGCGGGGACAGGGTACTACAATGAGCAGTTCTTC,CASSQAGTGYYNEQFF
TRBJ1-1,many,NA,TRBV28,TGTGCCAGCAGTGAACAGGGTCTCCCTGAAGCTTTCTTT,CASSEQGLPEAFF
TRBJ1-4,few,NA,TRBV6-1,TGTGCCAGCAGACTCCGGCAGGGACGGGATGAAAAACTGTTTTTT,CASRLRQGRDEKLFF
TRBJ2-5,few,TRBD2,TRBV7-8,TGTGCCAGCAGCAGGACTAGCGCGGCAGAGTCCCAAGAGACCCAGTACTTC,CASSRTSAAESQETQYF
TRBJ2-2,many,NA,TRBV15,TGTGCCACCAGCAGAAGGGATCGGGTTGGGGAGCTGTTTTTT,CATSRRDRVGELFF
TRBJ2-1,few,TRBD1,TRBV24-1,TGTGCCACCAGTGAGGCTCGGGACAGGAGTAATGAGCAGTTCTTC,CATSEARDRSNEQFF
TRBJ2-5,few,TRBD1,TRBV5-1,TGCGCCAGCAGTCGGTCCTTCGGGACAGGAGGGGGAGAGACCCAGTACTTC,CASSRSFGTGGGETQYF
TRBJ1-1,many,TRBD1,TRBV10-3,TGTGCCATCAGTGACAGAGGGGGCCTGGGCACTGAAGCTTTCTTT,CAISDRGGLGTEAFF
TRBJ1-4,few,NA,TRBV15,TGTGCCACCAGCAGCAGGCAAGCTAATGAAAAACTGTTTTTT,CATSSRQANEKLFF